These T cell receptor beta chains were read from a single sample in a study of blood T cell repertoires in COVID-19. Profiled with immunoSEQ multiplex PCR; TCRdb holds only in-frame clones, not every one. The repertoire has roughly 70,000 clones, around 80% of them found once; the top ten carry almost 10%. The material sequenced was peripheral blood. The receptors shown here come from a human donor in a cohort sampled during active COVID-19. Both conserved end residues are part of each CDR3. Each record gives: D gene, J gene, V gene, clone size, CDR3 DNA, CDR3 protein. The D gene is left open where the match is weak. The size of a clone is reported for some rows only, either as once, few or many, or as a class for expanded clones.

d_call: NA; j_call: TRBJ2-7; v_call: TRBV7-2; clone_size: NA; cdr3_nt: TGTGCCAGCAGCTTAGACTTTCAGGTGAAGCAGTACTTC; cdr3_aa: CASSLDFQVKQYF
d_call: NA; j_call: TRBJ1-4; v_call: TRBV9; clone_size: NA; cdr3_nt: TGTGCCAGCAGCGTAGCTGCCGGACTGAGTAGTGAAAAACTGTTTTTT; cdr3_aa: CASSVAAGLSSEKLFF
d_call: TRBD1; j_call: TRBJ1-4; v_call: TRBV29-1; clone_size: NA; cdr3_nt: TGCAGCGTAGGGCGGTCCGGGACAGCTAATGAAAAACTGTTTTTT; cdr3_aa: CSVGRSGTANEKLFF
d_call: TRBD2; j_call: TRBJ2-7; v_call: TRBV2; clone_size: few; cdr3_nt: TGTGCCAGCAGCCCCGGGAGGGAGCAGTACTTC; cdr3_aa: CASSPGREQYF
d_call: TRBD1; j_call: TRBJ1-5; v_call: TRBV6-5; clone_size: once; cdr3_nt: TGTGCCAGCAGTAGGGAGACAGGGGGAAGTCCCCAGCATTTT; cdr3_aa: CASSRETGGSPQHF
d_call: TRBD1; j_call: TRBJ2-7; v_call: TRBV18; clone_size: NA; cdr3_nt: TGTGCCAGCTCACAGGGACAGGGGAGCGGGACGTCATCCTACGAGCAGTACTTC; cdr3_aa: CASSQGQGSGTSSYEQYF
d_call: NA; j_call: TRBJ1-5; v_call: TRBV10-3; clone_size: once; cdr3_nt: TGTGCCATCGGAGATGAGAGGGTCAGGGAGGGCAATCAGCCCCAGCATTTT; cdr3_aa: CAIGDERVREGNQPQHF
d_call: TRBD1; j_call: TRBJ1-4; v_call: TRBV19; clone_size: NA; cdr3_nt: TGTGCCAGTAGTATCGGGACAGGGAAACTGTTTTTT; cdr3_aa: CASSIGTGKLFF
d_call: NA; j_call: TRBJ1-1; v_call: TRBV5-1; clone_size: NA; cdr3_nt: TGCGCCAGCAGCTTGGACAGAGTGAACACTGAAGCTTTCTTT; cdr3_aa: CASSLDRVNTEAFF
d_call: NA; j_call: TRBJ2-5; v_call: TRBV4-1; clone_size: NA; cdr3_nt: TGCGCCAGCAGCCCCCTGGGAGGGACCCAGTACTTC; cdr3_aa: CASSPLGGTQYF
d_call: NA; j_call: TRBJ1-4; v_call: TRBV20-1; clone_size: few; cdr3_nt: TGCAGTGCTAGTATGGGGGGGGCTAATGAAAAACTGTTTTTT; cdr3_aa: CSASMGGANEKLFF
d_call: TRBD1; j_call: TRBJ2-7; v_call: TRBV25-1; clone_size: NA; cdr3_nt: TGTGCCAGCAGTGCGGGACAGCCTTTAACCCACGAGCAGTACTTC; cdr3_aa: CASSAGQPLTHEQYF
d_call: TRBD1; j_call: TRBJ1-1; v_call: TRBV18; clone_size: NA; cdr3_nt: TGTGCCAGCTCATCGGGACAGGGGGAGACTGAAGCTTTCTTT; cdr3_aa: CASSSGQGETEAFF
d_call: TRBD1; j_call: TRBJ1-2; v_call: TRBV28; clone_size: NA; cdr3_nt: TGTGCCAGCAGTTTCTCGGACAGGGGTGTTGGCTACACCTTC; cdr3_aa: CASSFSDRGVGYTF
d_call: NA; j_call: TRBJ2-1; v_call: TRBV5-1; clone_size: NA; cdr3_nt: TGCGCCAGCAGCTTGGGGCGGCCCTGGGATGAGCAGTTCTTC; cdr3_aa: CASSLGRPWDEQFF
d_call: NA; j_call: TRBJ2-2; v_call: TRBV19; clone_size: few; cdr3_nt: TGTGCCAGTAGTATAGTAGCGAGGACCGGGGAGCTGTTTTTT; cdr3_aa: CASSIVARTGELFF
d_call: TRBD1; j_call: TRBJ1-2; v_call: TRBV2; clone_size: NA; cdr3_nt: TGTGCCAGCAGGAAGGACAGGGCGATGGACTACTATGGCTACACCTTC; cdr3_aa: CASRKDRAMDYYGYTF
d_call: NA; j_call: TRBJ1-6; v_call: TRBV5-8; clone_size: NA; cdr3_nt: TGTGCCAGCAGCTCCAGGGAATTGGGGAATTCACCCCTCCACTTT; cdr3_aa: CASSSRELGNSPLHF
d_call: NA; j_call: TRBJ2-7; v_call: TRBV4-3; clone_size: NA; cdr3_nt: TGCGCCAGCAGCCTGGGGGAGGAAGCTTCCGAGCAGTACTTC; cdr3_aa: CASSLGEEASEQYF
d_call: TRBD1; j_call: TRBJ2-1; v_call: TRBV15; clone_size: NA; cdr3_nt: TGTGCCACCGGGACAGCATACTACAATGAGCAGTTCTTC; cdr3_aa: CATGTAYYNEQFF
d_call: NA; j_call: TRBJ2-7; v_call: TRBV6-5; clone_size: NA; cdr3_nt: TGTGCCAGCAGCGTCGGGGTGTCTTCCTACGAGCAGTACTTC; cdr3_aa: CASSVGVSSYEQYF
d_call: NA; j_call: TRBJ1-1; v_call: TRBV6-6; clone_size: once; cdr3_nt: TGTGCCAGCAGTACATACAGGGCGGACACTGAAGCTTTCTTT; cdr3_aa: CASSTYRADTEAFF